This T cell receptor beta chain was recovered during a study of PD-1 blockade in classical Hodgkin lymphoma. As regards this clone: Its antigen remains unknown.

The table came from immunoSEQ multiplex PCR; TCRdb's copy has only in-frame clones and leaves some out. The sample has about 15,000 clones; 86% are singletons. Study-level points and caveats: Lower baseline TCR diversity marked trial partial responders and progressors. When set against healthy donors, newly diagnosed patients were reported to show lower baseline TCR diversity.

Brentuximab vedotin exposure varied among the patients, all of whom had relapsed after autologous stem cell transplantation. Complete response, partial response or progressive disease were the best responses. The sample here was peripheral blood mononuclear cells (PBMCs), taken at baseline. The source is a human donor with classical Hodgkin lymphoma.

The CDR3 nucleotides read TGTGCCAGTAGTTTCCACTCAGGGTCGAGCTATGGCTACACCTTC. This translates into CASSFHSGSSYGYTF. The chain is built from TRBV19 and TRBJ1-2; a weak D match, TRBD1 (5 bases). The CDR3 runs to 15 residues. Germline V gene sequence: CDR1 LNHDA, CDR2 SQIVND (reference sequence). V lost 5 bases to trimming and J lost 4 bases, with 17 bases between them.